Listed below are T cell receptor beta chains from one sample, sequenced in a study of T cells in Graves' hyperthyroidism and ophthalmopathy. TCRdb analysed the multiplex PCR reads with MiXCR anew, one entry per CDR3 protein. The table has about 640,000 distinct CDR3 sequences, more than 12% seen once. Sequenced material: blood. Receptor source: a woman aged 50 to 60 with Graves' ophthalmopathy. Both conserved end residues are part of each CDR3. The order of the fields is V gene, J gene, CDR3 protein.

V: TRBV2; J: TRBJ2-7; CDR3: CASRDDRGEQYF
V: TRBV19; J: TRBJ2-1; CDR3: CAVQGVGGRAGGEQFF
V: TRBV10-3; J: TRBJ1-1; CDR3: CAISEGGRNTEAFF
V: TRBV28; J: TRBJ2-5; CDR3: CASSLKQGLGSEETQYF
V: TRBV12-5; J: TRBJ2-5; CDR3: CASGLWTTGTQYF
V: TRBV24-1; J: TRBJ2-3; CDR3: CATSDHLTGDGSDTQYF
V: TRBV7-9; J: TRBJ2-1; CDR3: CAIRRTYNEQFF
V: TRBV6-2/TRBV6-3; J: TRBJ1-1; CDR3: CASRSLGNTEAFF
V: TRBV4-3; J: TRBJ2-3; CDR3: CASSQEYVLAGEVGTDTQYF
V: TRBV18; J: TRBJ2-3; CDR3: CASSPGTDTQYF